This T cell receptor beta chain originates from a study of blood T cell repertoires in COVID-19. On the study more broadly: The origin of the acute and convalescent COVID-19 samples was the United States, Italy and Spain.

Germline V gives CDR1 LGHDT, CDR2 YNNKEL (reference sequence). The J segment lost 4 bases and the V segment lost 0 bases, leaving 7 bases of the junction unmatched. CDR3 size: 16 residues. Some clones are missing from TCRdb's copy, which holds only in-frame ones; the method was immunoSEQ multiplex PCR. The sample has under 350,000 clones, approximately 89% seen once. This clonotype was obtained from a young woman who had recovered from COVID-19. Sequencing used PBMCs or T cells enriched from blood (not recorded which). This chain links TRBV3-1 (or the pseudogene TRBV3-2) with TRBJ1-1; the match to TRBD1 covers 8 bases. The CDR3 nucleotides are TGTGCCAGCAGCCAAGATACGCAGGGGGCTGGCACTGAAGCTTTCTTT. This codes for CASSQDTQGAGTEAFF.